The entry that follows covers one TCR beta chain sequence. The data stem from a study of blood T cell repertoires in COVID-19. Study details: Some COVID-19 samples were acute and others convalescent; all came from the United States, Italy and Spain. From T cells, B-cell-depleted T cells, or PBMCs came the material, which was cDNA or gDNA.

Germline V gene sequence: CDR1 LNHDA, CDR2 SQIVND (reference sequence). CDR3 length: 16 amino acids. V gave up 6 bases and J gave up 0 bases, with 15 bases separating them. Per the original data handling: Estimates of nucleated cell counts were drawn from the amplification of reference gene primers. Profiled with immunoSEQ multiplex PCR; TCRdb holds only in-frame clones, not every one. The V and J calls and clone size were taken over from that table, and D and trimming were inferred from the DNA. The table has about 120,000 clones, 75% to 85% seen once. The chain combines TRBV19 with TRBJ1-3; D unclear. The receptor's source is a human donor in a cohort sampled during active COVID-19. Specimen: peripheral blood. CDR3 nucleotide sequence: TGTGCCAGTAGCCGAAGCGGCCACTACTCTGGAAACACCATATATTTT. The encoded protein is CASSRSGHYSGNTIYF. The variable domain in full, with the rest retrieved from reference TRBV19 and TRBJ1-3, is DGGITQSPKYLFRKEGQNVTLSCEQNLNHDAMYWYRQDPGQGLRLIYYSQIVNDFQKGDIAEGYSVSREKKESFPLTVTSAQKNPTAFYLCASSRSGHYSGNTIYFGEGSWLTVV.